This T cell receptor (beta chain) was sequenced during a study of blood T cell repertoires in COVID-19. Study as a whole: Samples of COVID-19 (acute and convalescent) were obtained from the United States, Italy and Spain.

V trimming: 9 bases; J trimming: 0 bases; junction bases outside the gene matches: 6. Per germline, CDR1 LNHDA and CDR2 SQIVND (reference sequence). The CDR3 runs 15 residues. TCRdb's copy holds only in-frame clones and misses some; the assay was immunoSEQ multiplex PCR. Found here are a few hundred thousand clones, 70% to 90% of them singletons; the top ten hold more than 2%. Resolution of symptoms, clearance, or two negative PCRs was present in recovered Cohort 3 donors. Sequenced input: PBMCs or T cells enriched from blood (not recorded which). V is TRBV19 and J is TRBJ1-5; 9 bases are shared with TRBD1. This clonotype was obtained from a man younger than 40 who had recovered from COVID-19. In DNA, the CDR3 is TGTGCCAGCTACAGGGGGCAAAATAGCAATCAGCCCCAGCATTTT. Amino acid sequence: CASYRGQNSNQPQHF.